Each of the 6 T cell receptor beta chains below was sequenced from the same sample in a study of regulatory T cells in long-lasting Graves disease. The time point denotes: persistent/refractory GD, antithyroid drugs over 5 years with positive TRAb. From RNA extracted from PBMCs, the TCR library was made. Investigators prepared the TCR beta libraries by applying iRepertoire HTBI primers and Arm-PCR of CDR3 regions. TCRdb ran MiXCR on the multiplex PCR reads and lists one entry per CDR3 protein. The sample lists around 460,000 distinct CDR3 sequences, 22% occurring once. The sequencing used peripheral blood mononuclear cells (PBMCs), collected when the disease was refractory, from a patient treated with antithyroid drugs. These TCRs come from a female donor with Graves disease.

Many counts were recorded for this clonotype. This chain connects TRBV6-1 to TRBJ1-6, with D possibly TRBD1 on 6 matching bases. The CDR3 runs to 14 residues. Looked up from germline, CDR1 is MNHNS and CDR2 is SASEGT. The ends were cut back, 6 bases at V and 8 bases at J, with 14 bases in the middle. CDR3 loop: CASRPQGSHSPLHF. DNA for the CDR3: TGTGCCAGCAGGCCACAGGGTTCTCATTCACCCCTCCACTTT.

J is TRBJ2-3 and V is TRBV12-5; D not resolved. Germline V gene data show CDR1 as LGHNT and CDR2 as FRNRAP. This CDR3 spans 15 amino acids. Trimming cost V 2 bases and J 2 bases, with 11 bases left between them. The CDR3 loop is CASGLRDPLTDTQYF. The CDR3, as DNA: TGTGCTAGTGGTTTGAGGGATCCCCTCACAGATACGCAGTATTTT.

The chain joins TRBV9 to TRBJ2-1; D may be TRBD2 (6 bases). CDR1 and CDR2 from the germline V gene are SGDLS and YYNGEE. The CDR3 spans 15 residues. Trimming stripped 4 bases from V and 0 bases from J, with 11 bases between. CDR3 in DNA: TGTGCCAGCAGCTTAGGAGGGGCCTCCTACAATGAGCAGTTCTTC. Amino acids: CASSLGGASYNEQFF. Full variable domain (remainder filled in from reference TRBV9 and TRBJ2-1): DSGVTQTPKHLITATGQRVTLRCSPRSGDLSVYWYQQSLDQGLQFLIQYYNGEERAKGNILERFSAQQFPDLHSELNLSSLELGDSALYFCASSLGGASYNEQFFGPGTRLTVL.

This clonotype was counted a few times. A much larger clonotype is one base distant, so this may be a read error. CDR3 coding DNA: TGTGCCAGCAGCGTACCACAGGGCTACGAGCAGTACTTC. Its protein is CASSVPQGYEQYF. The chain has TRBV7-2 and TRBJ2-7; perhaps TRBD1 as D (6 bases). Trimming left V 5 bases short and J 3 bases short, with 11 bases between. The germline CDR1 and CDR2 sequences are SGHTA and FQGNSA. CDR3 length: 13 amino acids.

This clonotype was counted at least ten times. CDR3 residues: CASSERNPEAFF. CDR3 sequence (DNA): TGTGCCAGCAGCGAGAGAAATCCTGAAGCTTTCTTT. The V gene is TRBV2, the J gene TRBJ1-1; D unresolved. This CDR3 is 12 amino acids long. Trimming shortened V by 6 bases and J by 6 bases, and 11 bases separated the two germline ends. Germline CDR1 SNHLY, CDR2 FYNNEI.

This clonotype has a count of ten or more. Being one base from a much bigger clone, this may be a read error. The V gene is TRBV7-2, the J gene TRBJ2-7, with TRBD2 as a possible D gene (5 bases). Trimming cost V 2 bases and J 3 bases, with 8 bases left between them. This CDR3 is 13 amino acids long. Germline V lookup: CDR1 SGHTA, CDR2 FQGNSA. The CDR3 sequence is CASSLTGIYEQYF. CDR3 nucleotides: TGTGCCAGCAGCTTAACGGGGATCTACGAGCAGTACTTC.